Below are 27 T cell receptor beta chains sequenced from a single sample in a study of human T cells and chemical hapten exposure. Regarding time point: pre-sensitization, week 0. Treatment in this sample: therapeutic diphenylcyclopropenone sensitization with weekly scalp DPC. TCRdb used MiXCR to reprocess the RACE reads, holding one entry per CDR3 protein. The table includes around 350,000 distinct CDR3 sequences, 4.5% to 5.5% detected once. This material consisted of whole blood, taken in connection with sensitization to the hapten diphenylcyclopropenone (DPC). Receptors were obtained from a woman younger than 30 with alopecia areata. Some clones in this sample may be carry-over from other donors' samples.

This clonotype was seen a few times. The chain has TRBV6-6 and TRBJ2-1; D possibly corresponds to TRBD1 (6 bases). The ends were cut back, 5 bases at V and 9 bases at J, with 11 bases in the middle. Germline assignment: CDR1 MNHNY and CDR2 SVGAGI (reference sequence). The CDR3 loop spans 12 amino acids. The chain's CDR3 is CASSPGQSEQFF. In nucleotides, the CDR3 is TGTGCCAGCAGTCCAGGACAGAGTGAGCAGTTCTTC.

This clonotype was seen ten or more times. V gene TRBV6-5 combines with J gene TRBJ1-4, with D possibly TRBD1 on 6 matching bases. Germline-derived CDR1 and CDR2 are MNHEY and SVGAGI. The CDR3 totals 14 residues. Trimming stripped 5 bases from V and 7 bases from J, with 14 bases between. In DNA form, the CDR3 reads TGTGCCAGCAGTGCCCGTTACAGGGTTGAAAAACTGTTTTTT. Translated: CASSARYRVEKLFF.

Ten or more counts support this clonotype. The rearrangement uses TRBV12-3 or TRBV12-4 and TRBJ2-3; D is unclear. The CDR3 sequence is 12 residues long. The germline V and J ends were trimmed by 3 bases and 3 bases, with 4 bases remaining between them. CDR3 in amino acids: CASSFNTDTQYF. Here the CDR3 DNA reads TGTGCCAGCAGTTTTAATACAGATACGCAGTATTTT.

This clonotype showed up many times. The chain joins TRBV25-1 to TRBJ2-7; 9 bases line up with TRBD1. This CDR3 is 14 amino acids long. V trimming: 3 bases; J trimming: 5 bases; junction bases outside the gene matches: 5. Germline-derived CDR1 and CDR2 are MGHDK and SYGVNS. As DNA, the CDR3 is TGTGCCAGCAGTGAGCCAGACAGGGGGAACGAGCAGTACTTC. It translates to CASSEPDRGNEQYF.

At least ten counts were recorded for this clonotype. This chain uses TRBV4-1 with TRBJ1-4, with no clear D. The CDR3 is 14 amino acids. Trimming stripped 6 bases from V and 1 base from J, with 9 bases between. Germline V lookup: CDR1 MGHRA, CDR2 YSYEKL. The CDR3 is CASSRVETNEKLFF. DNA of the CDR3: TGCGCCAGCAGTAGGGTAGAAACTAATGAAAAACTGTTTTTT.

This clonotype was observed a handful of times. The J gene is TRBJ1-5, the V gene TRBV5-6; weak D call: TRBD1 (5 bases). The CDR3 spans 17 residues. The germline V gene encodes CDR1 SGHDT and CDR2 YYEEEE. The V and J ends lost 1 base and 0 bases respectively, with 14 bases between them. This chain's CDR3 is CASSLRSWGHSNQPQHF. CDR3 DNA sequence: TGTGCCAGCAGCTTGAGGTCCTGGGGCCATAGCAATCAGCCCCAGCATTTT.

This clonotype was found a few times. The V gene is TRBV6-6, the J gene TRBJ1-6, with TRBD1 as a possible D gene (5 bases). Germline values: CDR1 MNHNY, CDR2 SVGAGI (reference sequence). CDR3 length: 16 residues. Trimming left V 6 bases short and J 6 bases short, with 18 bases between. The CDR3 reads CASSQPWQGSNSPLHF. Written as DNA, the CDR3 is TGTGCCAGCAGCCAACCTTGGCAGGGTAGTAATTCACCCCTCCACTTT.

In regard to this clonotype: One end of the junction fails to match germline, which may point to a read error. The rearrangement links TRBV6-1 to TRBJ1-1; no reliable D call. Germline loops: CDR1 MNHNS, CDR2 SASEGT. The CDR3 has 12 residues. Written as DNA, the CDR3 is TGTGCCAGCCGTGAACTTTTCCCTGAAGCTTTCTTT. It translates to CASRELFPEAFF.

This clonotype was observed a handful of times. The chain uses TRBV5-1 and TRBJ2-6, with TRBD1 matching 8 bases. The CDR3 is made up of 16 amino acids. CDR1 is SGHRS, CDR2 YFSETQ, per germline. The trim removed 4 bases at V and 4 bases at J, leaving 7 bases unmatched. This CDR3 reads CASSIQGAQGANVLTF. Written as DNA, the CDR3 is TGCGCCAGCAGCATCCAGGGGGCGCAGGGGGCCAACGTCCTGACTTTC.

At least ten counts were recorded for this clonotype. The V and J genes are TRBV10-3 and TRBJ1-1; weak D call: TRBD1 (5 bases). Germline CDR1 reads ENHRY; CDR2 reads SYGVKD. V was pared by 7 bases and J by 11 bases, with 20 bases between. The CDR3 is 13 amino acids. The CDR3 DNA is TGTGCCATCAACCCCGGCCAAGGGGAGGTGGCTTTCTTT. It translates to CAINPGQGEVAFF.

At least ten counts were recorded for this clonotype. The V gene is TRBV6-4, the J gene TRBJ2-2, with 7 nucleotides matching TRBD2. CDR3 length equals 14 residues. V shed 2 bases, J shed 6 bases, and the junction held 3 bases outside the gene matches. Germline assignment: CDR1 MRHNA and CDR2 SNTAGT. CDR3 region: CASSDSTSAGELFF. CDR3 sequence (DNA): TGTGCCAGCAGTGACAGTACTAGCGCCGGGGAGCTGTTTTTT.

This clonotype was seen a few times. The chain links TRBV11-2 to TRBJ1-1, with 7 bases lining up with TRBD1. CDR3 length equals 13 residues. Germline-derived CDR1 and CDR2 are SGHAT and FQNNGV. The V and J ends lost 4 bases and 7 bases, in that order; junction bases with no gene match: 6. This CDR3 reads CASSYRGKNEAFF. As DNA, the CDR3 is TGTGCCAGCAGCTACAGGGGTAAGAATGAAGCTTTCTTT.

This clonotype has just a few counts. The chain links TRBV4-1 to TRBJ2-4; 7 nucleotides match TRBD1. CDR3 length equals 15 residues. The germline V gene has CDR1 MGHRA and CDR2 YSYEKL. The V gene end was trimmed by 2 bases and the J gene end by 0 bases; junction bases not matched to a gene: 1. CDR3 loop: CASSQTGVAKNIQYF. CDR3 DNA sequence: TGCGCCAGCAGCCAAACAGGGGTAGCCAAAAACATTCAGTACTTC.

A few counts support this clonotype. This chain links TRBV3-1 with TRBJ1-4; 7 nucleotides agree with TRBD1. From germline, CDR1 is LGHDT and CDR2 YNNKEL (reference sequence). Trimming at V came to 0 bases and at J to 9 bases, leaving 7 bases not matched to a gene. The CDR3 sequence is 15 residues long. This CDR3 is CASSQEHRGGKKLFF. The CDR3 DNA reads TGTGCCAGCAGCCAAGAGCACAGGGGAGGGAAAAAACTGTTTTTT.

This clonotype has just a few counts. The V gene is TRBV18, the J gene TRBJ1-6; 7 nucleotides align to TRBD1. Germline CDR1 KGHSH, CDR2 LQKENI. The ends lost 3 bases at V and 7 bases at J; junction bases unmatched: 3. The CDR3 has 14 amino acids. The CDR3 region is CASSPGTVNSPLHF. CDR3 coding DNA: TGTGCCAGCTCACCCGGGACAGTGAATTCACCCCTCCACTTT.

The chain recombines TRBV11-2 with TRBJ1-4, with 7 bases lining up with TRBD1. The germline gives CDR1 SGHAT, CDR2 FQNNGV. CDR3 length: 15 residues. The V segment lost 4 bases and the J segment 4 bases; nucleotides outside the gene matches: 6. The CDR3 sequence: CASSSTGTLNEKLFF. In DNA form, the CDR3 reads TGTGCCAGCAGCTCGACAGGGACCCTTAATGAAAAACTGTTTTTT.

At least ten counts were recorded for this clonotype. The rearrangement links TRBV3-1 to TRBJ2-3; a possible D gene is TRBD2 (5 bases). The CDR3 is made up of 14 amino acids. Looked up from germline, CDR1 is LGHDT and CDR2 is YNNKEL (reference sequence). V gave up 1 base and J gave up 4 bases, with 9 bases separating them. The CDR3: CASSQVNGADTQYF. The CDR3 DNA reads TGTGCCAGCAGCCAAGTGAACGGGGCAGATACGCAGTATTTT.

This clonotype was counted many times. The chain uses TRBV5-6 and TRBJ1-2; possible D gene TRBD1, 5 bases. V dropped 4 bases and J dropped 4 bases, with 11 bases sitting between them. CDR3 length equals 13 residues. In germline, CDR1 is SGHDT, CDR2 YYEEEE. CDR3 amino acids: CASSLQVAYGYTF. CDR3 DNA: TGTGCCAGCAGCCTACAGGTTGCCTATGGCTACACCTTC.

The CDR3 here is CASQQGGDTQYF. In DNA, the CDR3 is TGTGCCAGCCAACAGGGGGGAGATACGCAGTATTTT. The rearrangement links TRBV18 to TRBJ2-3, with 8 bases lining up with TRBD1. Germline CDR1 and CDR2: KGHSH and LQKENI. The CDR3 contains 12 residues. V shed 8 bases, J shed 5 bases, and the junction held 3 bases outside the gene matches.

This clonotype appeared a few times. V is TRBV5-5 and J is TRBJ2-7; D is unresolved. The CDR3 is 13 amino acids. Trimming removed 4 bases at V and 3 bases at J, with 11 bases between. Germline V gives CDR1 SGHKS, CDR2 YYEKEE (reference sequence). The CDR3 DNA reads TGTGCCAGCAGCCTGACCTACATCTACGAGCAGTACTTC. Amino acids: CASSLTYIYEQYF. Filled out from reference TRBV5-5 and TRBJ2-7, the complete variable domain reads DAGVTQSPTHLIKTRGQQVTLRCSPISGHKSVSWYQQVLGQGPQFIFQYYEKEERGRGNFPDRFSARQFPNYSSELNVNALLLGDSALYLCASSLTYIYEQYFGPGTRLTVT.

The V gene is TRBV28, the J gene TRBJ1-4, with 10 bases aligning to TRBD1. Germline CDR1 reads MDHEN; CDR2 reads SYDVKM. The CDR3 has 17 amino acids. V was clipped by 6 bases and J by 2 bases; unmatched bases: 9. The DNA for the CDR3 is TGTGCCAGCAGCTCGGACAGGGGGGGAGGGACTAATGAAAAACTGTTTTTT. The encoded protein is CASSSDRGGGTNEKLFF.

Note on this clonotype: This may come from a read error, since a much larger clone is one base off. The V and J genes are TRBV27 and TRBJ2-7; D uncertain. Per the germline V gene, CDR1 is MNHEY and CDR2 is SMNVEV (reference sequence). This CDR3 is 14 amino acids long. Trimming stripped 7 bases from V and 2 bases from J, with 15 bases between. In nucleotides, the CDR3 is TGTGCCAGCACCCCCCAGGTGTTCCCCTACGAGCAGTACTTC. It encodes CASTPQVFPYEQYF.

The rearrangement links TRBV12-3 or TRBV12-4 to TRBJ2-4, with D possibly matching TRBD2 (5 bases). The V gene lost 3 bases and the J gene lost 7 bases, with 13 bases spanning the gap. This CDR3 region has 14 residues. CDR3 in amino acids: CASSFLLRGNIQYF. The CDR3 coding sequence is TGTGCCAGCAGTTTTCTCCTCAGAGGGAACATTCAGTACTTC.

There are many counts of this clonotype. The chain couples TRBV5-1 to TRBJ2-3; 9 bases map to TRBD2. The V and J ends lost 4 bases and 0 bases, in that order; junction bases with no gene match: 9. The CDR3 runs 17 residues. The germline CDR1 and CDR2 sequences are SGHRS and YFSETQ. The CDR3 spells CASSPRLAARSTDTQYF. The CDR3 region has the DNA TGCGCCAGCAGCCCTCGACTAGCGGCTAGAAGCACAGATACGCAGTATTTT. Combining the CDR3 with reference TRBV5-1 and TRBJ2-3 gives the whole variable domain KAGVTQTPRYLIKTRGQQVTLSCSPISGHRSVSWYQQTPGQGLQFLFEYFSETQRNKGNFPGRFSGRQFSNSRSEMNVSTLELGDSALYLCASSPRLAARSTDTQYFGPGTRLTVL.

Note on this clonotype: No conserved phenylalanine or tryptophan ends this CDR3, so it is likely a read error. The DNA is left out, because the CDR3 cannot be placed on it with certainty; the CDR3 is given as TCRdb lists it. The V and J genes are TRBV24-1 and TRBJ2-4; TRBD1 is the table's D call, not checked against the DNA. The germline gives CDR1 KGHDR, CDR2 SFDVKD. The CDR3 extends over 9 residues, inclusive of both ends. The CDR3 region is CATREAGTL.

This clonotype was recorded at least ten times. V and J are TRBV10-2 and TRBJ1-1; no definite D call. CDR1 is WSHSY and CDR2 is SAAADI in the germline V gene. The CDR3 contains 12 residues. Trimming cost V 4 bases and J 5 bases, with 8 bases left between them. The CDR3 region has the DNA TGCGCCAGCAGTGCGTGGGGAACTGAAGCTTTCTTT. The encoded protein is CASSAWGTEAFF.

This clonotype was recorded a few times. This chain uses TRBV6-5 with TRBJ1-4; D not resolved. The CDR3 consists of 14 residues. The ends were cut back, 5 bases at V and 11 bases at J, with 18 bases in the middle. CDR1 and CDR2 (germline): MNHEY, SVGAGI. The CDR3 DNA sequence: TGTGCCAGCAGTCCGTTGATTGGAGGAGTGAAACTGTTTTTT. Residues: CASSPLIGGVKLFF.